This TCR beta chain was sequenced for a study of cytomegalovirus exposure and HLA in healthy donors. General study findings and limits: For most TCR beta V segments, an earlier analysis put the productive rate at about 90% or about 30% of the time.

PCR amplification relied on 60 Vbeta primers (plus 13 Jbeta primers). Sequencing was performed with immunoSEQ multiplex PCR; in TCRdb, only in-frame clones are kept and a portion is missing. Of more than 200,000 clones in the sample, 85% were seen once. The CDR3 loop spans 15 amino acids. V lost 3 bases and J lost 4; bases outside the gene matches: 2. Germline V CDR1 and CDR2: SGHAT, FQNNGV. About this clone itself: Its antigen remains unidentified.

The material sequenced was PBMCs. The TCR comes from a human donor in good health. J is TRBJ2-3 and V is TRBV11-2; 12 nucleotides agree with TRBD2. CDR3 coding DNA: TGTGCCAGCAGCTTTCGACTAGCGGGAGCAGATACGCAGTATTTT. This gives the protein CASSFRLAGADTQYF.